The source of this T cell receptor beta chain is a study of T cell repertoires in cytomegalovirus infection. Whole-study context: Public TCR beta signature analysis indicated the presence of both CMV infection and matching HLA type.

This clonotype has a handful of counts. The antigen is undetermined. The CDR3 consists of 15 residues. In germline, CDR1 is LNHDA, CDR2 SQIVND (reference sequence). V was trimmed by 4 bases and J by 7 bases, leaving 16 bases between them. TCRdb redid the calling of the reads with MiXCR, one entry per CDR3 protein. This table has around 310,000 distinct CDR3 sequences, roughly 16% appearing once. Regarding the study as a whole: In two of eight donors, the top clonotype was HLA-C-restricted CMV-specific.

The sequencing sample was made of PBMCs. The TCR comes from a human donor in good health (CMV status not recorded). Some clones in this sample may be carry-over from other donors' samples. The J gene is TRBJ1-4, the V gene TRBV19; possibly TRBD1 for D (5 bases). The CDR3 loop is CASSTMDTSSEKLFF. Here the CDR3 DNA reads TGTGCCAGTAGTACCATGGACACCTCGAGTGAAAAACTGTTTTTT.